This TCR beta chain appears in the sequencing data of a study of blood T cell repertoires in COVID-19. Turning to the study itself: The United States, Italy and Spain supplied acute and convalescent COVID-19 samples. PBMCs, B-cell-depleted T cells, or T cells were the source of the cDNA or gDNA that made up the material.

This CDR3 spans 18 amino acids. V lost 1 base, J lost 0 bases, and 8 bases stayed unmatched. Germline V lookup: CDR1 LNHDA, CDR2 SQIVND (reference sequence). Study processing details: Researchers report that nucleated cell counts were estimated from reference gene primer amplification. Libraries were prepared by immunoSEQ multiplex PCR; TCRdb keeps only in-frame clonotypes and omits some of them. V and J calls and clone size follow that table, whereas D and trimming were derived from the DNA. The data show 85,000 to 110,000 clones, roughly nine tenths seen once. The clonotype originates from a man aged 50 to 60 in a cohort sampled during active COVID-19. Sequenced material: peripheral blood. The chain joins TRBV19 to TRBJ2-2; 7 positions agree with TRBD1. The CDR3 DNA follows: TGTGCCAGTAGTATAGGCGGTCCCGGGACAGCGAACACCGGGGAGCTGTTTTTT. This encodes CASSIGGPGTANTGELFF.